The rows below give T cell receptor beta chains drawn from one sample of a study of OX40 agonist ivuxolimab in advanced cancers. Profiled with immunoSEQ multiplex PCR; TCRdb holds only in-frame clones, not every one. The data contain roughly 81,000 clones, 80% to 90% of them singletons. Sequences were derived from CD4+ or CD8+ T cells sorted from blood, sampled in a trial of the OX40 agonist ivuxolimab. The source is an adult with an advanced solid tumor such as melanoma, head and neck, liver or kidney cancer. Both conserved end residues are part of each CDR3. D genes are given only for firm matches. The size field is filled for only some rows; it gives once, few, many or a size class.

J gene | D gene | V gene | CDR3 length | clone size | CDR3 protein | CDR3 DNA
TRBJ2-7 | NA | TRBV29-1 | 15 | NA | CTVRERPLPGGEQYF | TGCACGGTTAGGGAGCGGCCTCTACCCGGTGGCGAGCAGTACTTC
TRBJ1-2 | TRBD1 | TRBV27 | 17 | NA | CASSFSSRQGFNYGYTF | TGTGCCAGCAGTTTTTCGTCCCGACAGGGCTTTAACTATGGCTACACCTTC
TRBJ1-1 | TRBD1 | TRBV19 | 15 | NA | CASSRGTAGDTEAFF | TGTGCCAGTAGTCGCGGGACAGCGGGGGACACTGAAGCTTTCTTT
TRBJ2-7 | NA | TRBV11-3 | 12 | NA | CASSLGSGEQYF | TGTGCCAGCAGCTTAGGCTCGGGCGAGCAGTACTTC
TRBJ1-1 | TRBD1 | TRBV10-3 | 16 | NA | CAISERQGAGDTEAFF | TGTGCCATCAGTGAAAGACAGGGGGCTGGGGACACTGAAGCTTTCTTT
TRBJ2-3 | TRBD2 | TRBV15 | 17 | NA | CATSRGAGESGTDTQYF | TGTGCCACCAGCAGAGGAGCGGGAGAATCCGGCACAGATACGCAGTATTTT
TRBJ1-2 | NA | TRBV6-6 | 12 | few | CASIDLNYGYTF | TGTGCCAGCATCGACCTAAACTATGGCTACACCTTC
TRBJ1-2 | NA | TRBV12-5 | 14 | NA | CASGLRLPNYGYTF | TGTGCTAGTGGTTTGAGACTTCCTAACTATGGCTACACCTTC
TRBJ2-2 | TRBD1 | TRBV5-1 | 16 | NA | CASSLEGTANTGELFF | TGCGCCAGCAGCTTGGAAGGGACAGCGAACACCGGGGAGCTGTTTTTT
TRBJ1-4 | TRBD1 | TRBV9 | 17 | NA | CASSVGTGGRTNEKLFF | TGTGCCAGCAGCGTAGGTACAGGGGGGCGGACTAATGAAAAACTGTTTTTT
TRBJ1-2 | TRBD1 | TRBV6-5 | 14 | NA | CASSFDRDNYGYTF | TGTGCCAGCAGCTTCGACAGGGATAACTATGGCTACACCTTC
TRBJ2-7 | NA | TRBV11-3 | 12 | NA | CASSLEKGEQYF | TGTGCCAGCAGCTTGGAGAAGGGCGAGCAGTACTTC
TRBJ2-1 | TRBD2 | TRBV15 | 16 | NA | CATSREKAGGYNEQFF | TGTGCCACCAGCAGAGAGAAGGCGGGAGGTTACAATGAGCAGTTCTTC
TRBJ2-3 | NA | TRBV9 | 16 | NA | CASSQRGSGLTDTQYF | TGTGCCAGCAGCCAACGTGGGTCGGGACTCACAGATACGCAGTATTTT
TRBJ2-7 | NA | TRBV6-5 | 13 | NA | CASSYSSRGEQYF | TGTGCCAGCAGTTACTCGAGCAGGGGCGAGCAGTACTTC
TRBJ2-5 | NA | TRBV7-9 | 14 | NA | CASSLFGLQETQYF | TGTGCCAGCAGCTTGTTTGGGTTACAAGAGACCCAGTACTTC
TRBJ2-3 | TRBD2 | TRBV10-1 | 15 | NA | CASSASGRATDTQYF | TGCGCCAGCAGTGCTAGCGGGAGGGCCACAGATACGCAGTATTTT
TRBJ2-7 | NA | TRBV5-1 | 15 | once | CASSPPMTLGHEQYF | TGCGCCAGCAGCCCGCCCATGACACTGGGGCACGAGCAGTACTTC
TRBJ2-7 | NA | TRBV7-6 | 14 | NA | CASSLARGPYEQYF | TGTGCCAGCAGCTTAGCCCGGGGCCCCTACGAGCAGTACTTC
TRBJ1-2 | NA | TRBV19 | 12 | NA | CASSFESLGYTF | TGTGCCAGTAGTTTCGAGTCGTTGGGCTACACCTTC
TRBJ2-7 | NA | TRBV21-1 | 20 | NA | CASSKAERPSPWRISYEQYF | TGTGCCAGCAGCAAAGCGGAACGCCCAAGTCCCTGGCGGATCTCCTACGAGCAGTACTTC
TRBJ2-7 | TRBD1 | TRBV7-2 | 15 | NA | CASSLAGTATYEQYF | TGTGCCAGCAGCTTAGCCGGGACAGCAACATACGAGCAGTACTTC
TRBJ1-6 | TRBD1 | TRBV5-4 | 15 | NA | CASSLQGVGDSPLHF | TGTGCCAGCAGCCTACAGGGGGTGGGGGATTCACCCCTCCACTTT
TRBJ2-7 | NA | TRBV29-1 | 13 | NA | CSVGAGASYEQYF | TGCAGCGTTGGGGCGGGGGCGTCCTACGAGCAGTACTTC
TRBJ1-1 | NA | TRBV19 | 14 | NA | CASSIGAEGTEAFF | TGTGCCAGTAGTATTGGGGCGGAGGGCACTGAAGCTTTCTTT
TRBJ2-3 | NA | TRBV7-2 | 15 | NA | CASSPRGAETDTQYF | TGTGCCAGCAGCCCCCGTGGAGCGGAGACAGATACGCAGTATTTT
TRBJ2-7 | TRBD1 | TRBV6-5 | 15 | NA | CASSPDRGSLYEQYF | TGTGCCAGCAGTCCGGACAGGGGGTCTCTATACGAGCAGTACTTC
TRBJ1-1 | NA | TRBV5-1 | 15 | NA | CASRPGQIMNTEAFF | TGCGCCAGCAGACCTGGACAGATAATGAACACTGAAGCTTTCTTT
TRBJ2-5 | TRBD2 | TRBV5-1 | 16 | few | CASSPLAGGYQETQYF | TGCGCCAGCAGCCCCCTAGCGGGAGGTTATCAAGAGACCCAGTACTTC
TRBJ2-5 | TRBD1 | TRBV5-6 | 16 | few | CASSLGDRGLQETQYF | TGTGCCAGCAGCTTGGGCGACAGGGGACTTCAAGAGACCCAGTACTTC
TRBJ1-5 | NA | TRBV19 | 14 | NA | CASSLEGLGQPQHF | TGTGCCAGTAGCCTTGAAGGGTTAGGGCAGCCCCAGCATTTT
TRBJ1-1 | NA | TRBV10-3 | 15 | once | CAISESEGFNTEAFF | TGTGCCATCAGTGAGTCTGAGGGGTTCAACACTGAAGCTTTCTTT
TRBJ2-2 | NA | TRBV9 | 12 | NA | CASSPSDSLLFF | TGTGCCAGCAGCCCATCGGACAGCCTCCTGTTTTTT
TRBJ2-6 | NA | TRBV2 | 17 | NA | CASNEGTARSGANVLTF | TGTGCCAGCAACGAGGGGACCGCTCGCTCTGGGGCCAACGTCCTGACTTTC
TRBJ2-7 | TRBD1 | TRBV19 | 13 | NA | CASSVGTAYEQYF | TGTGCCAGTAGTGTCGGGACAGCCTACGAGCAGTACTTC
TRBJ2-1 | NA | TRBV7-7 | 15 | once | CASSRGRPTDNEQFF | TGTGCCAGCAGCCGGGGGCGCCCTACAGACAATGAGCAGTTCTTC
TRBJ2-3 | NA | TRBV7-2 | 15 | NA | CASSLNRARLDTQYF | TGTGCCAGCAGCTTAAATCGGGCCCGATTAGATACGCAGTATTTT
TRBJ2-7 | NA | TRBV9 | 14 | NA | CASSAKSLAGEQYF | TGTGCCAGCAGCGCCAAATCACTAGCAGGGGAGCAGTACTTC
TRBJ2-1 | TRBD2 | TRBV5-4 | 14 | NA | CASGAGGPWNEQFF | TGTGCCAGCGGGGCGGGAGGGCCGTGGAATGAGCAGTTCTTC
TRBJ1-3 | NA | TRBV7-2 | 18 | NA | CASSLDPGGMSSGNTIYF | TGTGCCAGCAGCTTAGATCCGGGAGGGATGAGCTCTGGAAACACCATATATTTT
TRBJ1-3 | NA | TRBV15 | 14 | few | CATRQGKAGNTIYF | TGTGCCACTCGGCAGGGAAAAGCTGGAAACACCATATATTTT
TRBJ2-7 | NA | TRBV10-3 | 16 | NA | CAISESLLRGSYEQYF | TGTGCCATCAGTGAGTCCCTTTTAAGGGGTTCCTACGAGCAGTACTTC
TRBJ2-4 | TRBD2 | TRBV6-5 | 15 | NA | CASNLAGGGKNIQYF | TGTGCCAGCAACTTAGCGGGGGGCGGCAAAAACATTCAGTACTTC
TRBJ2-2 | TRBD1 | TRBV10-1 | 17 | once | CASSESTGTGTTGELFF | TGCGCCAGCAGTGAGTCGACGGGGACAGGGACCACCGGGGAGCTGTTTTTT
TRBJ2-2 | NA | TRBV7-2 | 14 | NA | CASSFGRRAGELFF | TGTGCCAGCAGCTTCGGACGGAGGGCCGGGGAGCTGTTTTTT
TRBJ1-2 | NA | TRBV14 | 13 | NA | CASSQTEIYGYTF | TGTGCCAGCAGCCAGACCGAGATCTATGGCTACACCTTC
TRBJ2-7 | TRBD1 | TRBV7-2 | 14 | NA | CASSPRQGAYEQYF | TGTGCCAGCAGCCCACGACAGGGGGCCTACGAGCAGTACTTC
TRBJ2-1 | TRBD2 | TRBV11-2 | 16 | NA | CASSLVRTSSYNEQFF | TGTGCCAGCAGCTTAGTGCGGACTAGTTCGTACAATGAGCAGTTCTTC
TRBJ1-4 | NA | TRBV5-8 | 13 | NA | CASSLGSAEKLFF | TGTGCCAGCAGCTTGGGGTCCGCTGAAAAACTGTTTTTT
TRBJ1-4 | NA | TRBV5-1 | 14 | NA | CASSEGVPNEKLFF | TGCGCCAGCAGCGAGGGGGTACCTAATGAAAAACTGTTTTTT
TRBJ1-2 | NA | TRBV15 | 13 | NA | CATSRVQAYGYTF | TGTGCCACCAGCAGAGTTCAGGCCTATGGCTACACCTTC
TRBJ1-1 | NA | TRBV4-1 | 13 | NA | CASSQEGYTEAFF | TGCGCCAGCAGCCAAGAGGGGTACACTGAAGCTTTCTTT
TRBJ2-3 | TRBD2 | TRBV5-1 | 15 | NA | CASSSSGGSTDTQYF | TGCGCCAGCAGCTCTAGCGGGGGGAGCACAGATACGCAGTATTTT
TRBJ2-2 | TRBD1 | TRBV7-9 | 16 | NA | CASSFRDRGRTGELFF | TGTGCCAGCAGCTTCCGGGACAGGGGGCGCACCGGGGAGCTGTTTTTT
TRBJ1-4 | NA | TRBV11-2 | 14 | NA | CASSFGTVGEKLFF | TGTGCCAGCAGTTTCGGGACGGTGGGAGAAAAACTGTTTTTT
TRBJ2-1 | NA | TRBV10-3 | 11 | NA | CAIMSQDEQFF | TGTGCCATCATGTCCCAGGATGAGCAGTTCTTC
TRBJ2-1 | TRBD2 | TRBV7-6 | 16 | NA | CASSSLSGRAYNEQFF | TGTGCCAGCAGCTCCCTTAGCGGGAGGGCCTACAATGAGCAGTTCTTC
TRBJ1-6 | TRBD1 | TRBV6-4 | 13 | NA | CASSGTGGSPLHF | TGTGCCAGCAGTGGGACAGGGGGCTCACCCCTCCACTTT
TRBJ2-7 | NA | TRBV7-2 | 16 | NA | CASSLGGPHSSYEQYF | TGTGCCAGCAGCTTGGGAGGCCCTCATAGCTCCTACGAGCAGTACTTC